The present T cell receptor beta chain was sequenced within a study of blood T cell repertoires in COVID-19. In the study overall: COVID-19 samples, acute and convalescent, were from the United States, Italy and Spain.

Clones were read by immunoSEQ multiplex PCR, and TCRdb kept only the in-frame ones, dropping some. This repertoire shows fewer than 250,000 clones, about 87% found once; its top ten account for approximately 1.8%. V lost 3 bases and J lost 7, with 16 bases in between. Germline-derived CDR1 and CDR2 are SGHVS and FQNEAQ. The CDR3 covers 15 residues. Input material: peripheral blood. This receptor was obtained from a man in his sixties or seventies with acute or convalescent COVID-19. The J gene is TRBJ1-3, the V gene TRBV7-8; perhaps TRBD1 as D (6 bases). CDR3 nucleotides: TGTGCCAGCAGCTTCTTAGGGGGGGGGACGAACACCATATATTTT. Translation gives CASSFLGGGTNTIYF. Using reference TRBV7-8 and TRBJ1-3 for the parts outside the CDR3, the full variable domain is GAGVSQSPRYKVAKRGQDVALRCDPISGHVSLFWYQQALGQGPEFLTYFQNEAQLDKSGLPSDRFFAERPEGSVSTLKIQRTQQEDSAVYLCASSFLGGGTNTIYFGEGSWLTVV.